This TCR beta chain was sequenced during a study of CD8 T cells in ankylosing spondylitis. This clonotype was observed at least ten times. Its target is not known. TCRdb re-called the 5' RACE reads with MiXCR, one entry per CDR3 protein. The sample lists about 220,000 distinct CDR3 sequences, approximately 7.3% occurring once. The CDR3 extends over 12 amino acids. Between the trimmed V and J ends, which lost 5 bases and 11 bases, there was a span of 13 bases. General study findings and limits: A motif of under ten highly homologous TCR beta variants was seen as apparently characteristic of ankylosing spondylitis blood. Within matched ankylosing spondylitis synovial fluid, disease-linked clones were reportedly significantly enriched.

The gene calls are TRBV12-3 or TRBV12-4 and TRBJ2-4; D tentatively reads TRBD1 or TRBD2 (5 bases each). This TCR came from a male donor with ankylosing spondylitis. Sequenced material: blood, either unsorted or a sorted T cell fraction (not recorded which). The CDR3: CASSLGASFQYF. CDR3 DNA: TGTGCCAGCAGTCTCGGGGCTAGCTTTCAGTACTTC.